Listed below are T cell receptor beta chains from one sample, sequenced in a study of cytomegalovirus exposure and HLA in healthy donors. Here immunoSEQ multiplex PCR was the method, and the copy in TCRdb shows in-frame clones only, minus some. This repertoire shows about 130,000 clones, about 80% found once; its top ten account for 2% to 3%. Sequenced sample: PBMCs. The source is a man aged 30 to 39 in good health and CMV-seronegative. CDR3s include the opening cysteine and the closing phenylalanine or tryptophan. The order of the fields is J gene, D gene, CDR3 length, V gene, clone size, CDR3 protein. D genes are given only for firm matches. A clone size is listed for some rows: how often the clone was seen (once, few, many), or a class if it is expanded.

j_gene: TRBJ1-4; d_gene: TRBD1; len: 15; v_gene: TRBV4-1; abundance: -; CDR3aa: CASSQRQGAGEKLFF
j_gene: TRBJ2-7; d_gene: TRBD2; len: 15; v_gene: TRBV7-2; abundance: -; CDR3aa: CASRNREVASYEQYF
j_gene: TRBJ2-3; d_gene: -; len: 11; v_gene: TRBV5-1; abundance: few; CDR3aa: CASSREDTQYF
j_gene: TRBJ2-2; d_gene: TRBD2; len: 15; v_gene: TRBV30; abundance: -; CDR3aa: CAWGLAGVNTGGLFF
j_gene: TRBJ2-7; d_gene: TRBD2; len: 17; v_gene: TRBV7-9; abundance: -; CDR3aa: CASSFGSPASGREEQYF
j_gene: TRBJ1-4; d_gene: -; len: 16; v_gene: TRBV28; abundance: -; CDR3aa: CASTQGGGVGYEKLFF
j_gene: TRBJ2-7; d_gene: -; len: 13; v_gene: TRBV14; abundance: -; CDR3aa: CASSQLSLREQYF
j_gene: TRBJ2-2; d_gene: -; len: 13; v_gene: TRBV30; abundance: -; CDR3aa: CALKGPNTGELFF
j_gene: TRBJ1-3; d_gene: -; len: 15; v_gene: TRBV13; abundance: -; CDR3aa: CASSAAGAGGNTIYF
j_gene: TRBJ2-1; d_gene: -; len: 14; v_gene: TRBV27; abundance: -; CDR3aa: CASSLWSRNDEQFF
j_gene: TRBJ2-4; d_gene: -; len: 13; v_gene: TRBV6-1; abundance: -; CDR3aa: CASSEGSKNIQYF
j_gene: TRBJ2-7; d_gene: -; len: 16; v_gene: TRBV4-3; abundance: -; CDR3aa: CASSQSHQGISYEQYF
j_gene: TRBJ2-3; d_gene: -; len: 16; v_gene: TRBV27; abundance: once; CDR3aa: CASSSSDSQRTDTQYF
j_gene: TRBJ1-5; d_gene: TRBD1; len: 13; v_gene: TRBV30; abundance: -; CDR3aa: CAWADRGDQPQHF
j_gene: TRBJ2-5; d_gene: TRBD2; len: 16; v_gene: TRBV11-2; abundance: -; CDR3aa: CASSLGGLAGGETQYF
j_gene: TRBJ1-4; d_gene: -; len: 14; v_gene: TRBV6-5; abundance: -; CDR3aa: CASSIDRRNEKLFF
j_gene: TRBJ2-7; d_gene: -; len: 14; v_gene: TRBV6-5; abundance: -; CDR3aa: CASSEGRRVDEQYF
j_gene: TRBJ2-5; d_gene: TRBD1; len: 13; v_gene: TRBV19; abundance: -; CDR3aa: CASRGQYQETQYF
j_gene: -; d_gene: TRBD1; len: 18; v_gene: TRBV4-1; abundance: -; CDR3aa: CASSHEWDRAFKSYEQYF
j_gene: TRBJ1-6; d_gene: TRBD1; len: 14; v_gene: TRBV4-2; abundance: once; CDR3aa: CASSQIQGASPLHF
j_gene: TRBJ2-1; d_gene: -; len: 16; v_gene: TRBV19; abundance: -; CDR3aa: CASSTDSATSYNEQFF
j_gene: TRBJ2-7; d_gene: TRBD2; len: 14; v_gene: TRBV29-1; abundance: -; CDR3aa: CSGTSGRWQGEQYF
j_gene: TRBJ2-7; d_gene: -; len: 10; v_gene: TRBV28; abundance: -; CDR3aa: CASSSLEQYF
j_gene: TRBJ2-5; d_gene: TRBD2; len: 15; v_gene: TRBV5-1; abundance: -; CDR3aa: CASTISGRSGETQYF
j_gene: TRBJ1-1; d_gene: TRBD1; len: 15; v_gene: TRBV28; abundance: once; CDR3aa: CASRLLETGPTEAFF
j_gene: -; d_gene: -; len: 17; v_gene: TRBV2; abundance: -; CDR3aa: CASRPTMAGQPTYEQYF
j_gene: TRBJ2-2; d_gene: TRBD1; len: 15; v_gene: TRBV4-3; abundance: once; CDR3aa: CASSQRGQYTGELFF
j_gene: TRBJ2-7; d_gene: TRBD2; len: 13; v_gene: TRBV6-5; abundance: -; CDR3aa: CASHLAGAYEQYF